The 21 T cell receptor beta chains below come from one sample, sequenced in a study of molecular identifiers for immune sequencing clone quantification. One entry per CDR3 protein results from TCRdb running MiXCR on the PCR reads. The table lists some 320,000 distinct CDR3 sequences, about 22% of them singletons, with approximately 0.85% in the top ten. Sequencing was done on a sample of naive CD8+ T cells from blood, with Jurkat cell RNA spiked in. Subset denoted: FACS-sorted CD8+CD4-CCR7+CD45RA+ naive T cells. These TCRs come from a human donor in good health. Some libraries in this study had Jurkat cell RNA spiked in.

In this sample, this clonotype turned up a few times. This chain uses TRBV6-4 with TRBJ1-1; tentatively, D is TRBD1 (5 bases). The V gene lost 6 bases and the J gene lost 1 base, with 15 bases spanning the gap. Germline V CDR1 and CDR2: MRHNA, SNTAGT. The CDR3 extends over 15 amino acids. CDR3 bases: TGTGCCAGCAGGAGCTTTAGACAGCCGAACACTGAAGCTTTCTTT. This sequence encodes CASRSFRQPNTEAFF.

As concerns this clonotype: This clone may be a read error of a much larger clone one base away. The conserved phenylalanine or tryptophan normally closing the CDR3 is absent here, so this likely arose from a read error. The chain carries TRBV29-1 and TRBJ2-5, with 8 bases matching TRBD1. Germline CDR1 SQVTM, CDR2 ANQGSEA. There are 17 residues in the CDR3. V lost 7 bases to trimming and J lost 3 bases; unmatched junction nucleotides: 19. The chain's CDR3 is CSGLTLGQAVLKETQYS. The CDR3 DNA reads TGCAGCGGATTGACGCTGGGACAGGCAGTGTTGAAAGAGACCCAGTACTCC.

This clonotype was counted ten times or more. The genes are TRBV7-9 and TRBJ2-1; 7 bases match TRBD1. Per germline, CDR1 SEHNR and CDR2 FQNEAQ (reference sequence). V dropped 7 bases and J dropped 2; count of bases not matched to a gene: 2. The CDR3 contains 13 residues. CDR3 residues: CASIGTAYNEQFF. CDR3 coding DNA: TGTGCCAGCATCGGGACAGCCTACAATGAGCAGTTCTTC.

Many counts were recorded for this clonotype. V is TRBV12-3 or TRBV12-4 and J is TRBJ1-1; D unclear. V shed 7 bases and J shed 3 bases, with 9 bases lying between them. CDR3 length: 12 residues. The CDR3 is CASKNRDTEAFF. CDR3 sequence (DNA): TGTGCCAGCAAAAATCGCGACACTGAAGCTTTCTTT.

As regards this clonotype: This may be a read error: a much more frequent sequence differs by one nucleotide. The chain carries TRBV13 and TRBJ2-5; TRBD2 aligns across 11 bases. Germline lookup yields CDR1 PRHDT and CDR2 FYEKMQ (reference sequence). This CDR3 is 16 amino acids long. Losses at the gene ends were 5 bases for V and 11 bases for J; bases not matched to a gene: 16. The chain's CDR3 is CASSTRLVAGGDEQYF. The DNA for the CDR3 is TGTGCCAGCAGCACCCGACTGGTAGCGGGGGGGGATGAGCAGTACTTC.

This sequence joins TRBV4-3 and TRBJ2-7; D might be TRBD1 or TRBD2, each matching 5 bases. Germline CDR1 reads LGHNA; CDR2 reads YSLEER. The CDR3 loop spans 15 amino acids. V lost 1 base, J lost 6 bases, and 16 bases lay in between. CDR3 bases: TGCGCCAGCAGCCAAGTGTTTGCCGGGACGGTCGAGCAGTACTTC. It specifies CASSQVFAGTVEQYF.

This clonotype was counted ten times or more. The V call is TRBV4-1, the J call TRBJ2-7; D unresolved. The germline CDR1 and CDR2 sequences are MGHRA and YSYEKL. Trimming removed 0 bases from V and 6 bases from J, with 6 bases in between. The CDR3 totals 12 residues. For the CDR3, the DNA is TGCGCCAGCAGCCAAGAAGGGCTCGAGCAGTACTTC. Amino acids: CASSQEGLEQYF.

This clonotype appeared many times. V is TRBV28 and J is TRBJ2-5, with 7 bases matching TRBD1. V dropped 3 bases and J dropped 4; count of bases not matched to a gene: 8. The length of the CDR3 is 15 residues. Germline CDR1 reads MDHEN; CDR2 reads SYDVKM. As DNA, the CDR3 is TGTGCCAGCAGTTTTTCGACAGGGCAGCCAGAGACCCAGTACTTC. The encoded protein is CASSFSTGQPETQYF.

This clonotype was seen repeatedly, ten times or more. V is TRBV7-2 and J is TRBJ2-3; D not certain. Germline V gene lookup returns CDR1 SGHTA and CDR2 FQGNSA. The ends were cut back, 5 bases at V and 6 bases at J, with 9 bases in the middle. The CDR3 extends over 12 amino acids. The CDR3 bases are TGTGCCAGCAGCCCGGTTCGTGATACGCAGTATTTT. This translates into CASSPVRDTQYF. Full variable domain (remainder filled in from reference TRBV7-2 and TRBJ2-3): GAGVSQSPSNKVTEKGKDVELRCDPISGHTALYWYRQSLGQGLEFLIYFQGNSAPDKSGLPSDRFSAERTGGSVSTLTIQRTQQEDSAVYLCASSPVRDTQYFGPGTRLTVL.

This clonotype showed up many times. The genes are TRBV5-4 and TRBJ1-1, with 9 bases that match TRBD1. The CDR3 has 16 amino acids. Germline V gene sequence: CDR1 SGHNT, CDR2 YYREEE (reference sequence). Unmatched junction bases numbered 7, after V lost 0 bases and J lost 4 bases. The chain's CDR3 is CASSLDRGPAFTEAFF. The CDR3 bases are TGTGCCAGCAGCTTGGACAGGGGGCCTGCCTTCACTGAAGCTTTCTTT.

CDR3 sequence: CASGQANTGELFF. The CDR3 DNA reads TGTGCCAGCGGCCAAGCGAACACCGGGGAGCTGTTTTTT. The rearrangement joins TRBV3-2 to TRBJ2-2. TRBV3-2 corresponds to a pseudogene. CDR3 length equals 13 residues.

This clonotype was detected ten times or more. The chain has TRBV24-1 and TRBJ2-1; TRBD1 aligns across 7 bases. With 6 bases clipped from V and 5 bases from J, the junction kept 3 bases outside the gene matches. Germline CDR1 and CDR2: KGHDR and SFDVKD. The CDR3 is 13 amino acids. The CDR3 reads CATSPGQNNEQFF. The CDR3 DNA reads TGTGCCACCAGTCCGGGACAGAACAATGAGCAGTTCTTC.

This clonotype was counted at least ten times. This chain uses TRBV5-4 with TRBJ2-7, with no clear D. This CDR3 comprises 14 residues. Trimming stripped 4 bases from V and 3 bases from J, with 14 bases between. Germline values: CDR1 SGHNT, CDR2 YYREEE (reference sequence). The CDR3 bases are TGTGCCAGCAGCCCGATGGAAGAAAGCTACGAGCAGTACTTC. Encoded protein: CASSPMEESYEQYF. The full variable domain, in which reference TRBV5-4 and TRBJ2-7 provide the parts outside the CDR3, is ETGVTQSPTHLIKTRGQQVTLRCSSQSGHNTVSWYQQALGQGPQFIFQYYREEENGRGNFPPRFSGLQFPNYSSELNVNALELDDSALYLCASSPMEESYEQYFGPGTRLTVT.

This clonotype has only a few counts. The chain employs TRBV7-9 and TRBJ2-3; 12 bases align to TRBD2. CDR1 is SEHNR and CDR2 is FQNEAQ in the germline V gene (reference sequence). The CDR3 consists of 16 residues. The V segment lost 5 bases and the J segment 5 bases; nucleotides outside the gene matches: 8. The CDR3 DNA follows: TGTGCCAGCAGCCCGGCTAGCGGGGGGGCCGTAGATACGCAGTATTTT. This encodes CASSPASGGAVDTQYF.

Concerning this clonotype: A much bigger clone sits one base away, suggesting this may be a read error. The chain carries TRBV12-3 or TRBV12-4 and TRBJ1-1; no firm D call. The CDR3 spans 12 residues. CDR3 coding DNA: TGTGTCAGCAGCCACCGTAACACTGAAGCTTTCTTT. Encoded protein: CVSSHRNTEAFF.

This clonotype was seen repeatedly, ten times or more. The gene calls are TRBV28 and TRBJ2-5; D perhaps matches TRBD2 (5 bases). The germline CDR1 and CDR2 sequences are MDHEN and SYDVKM. This CDR3 is built from 15 residues. Trimming took off 7 bases at V and 0 bases at J, with 15 bases between the two ends. CDR3 sequence reads: CASTRAASYQETQYF. The CDR3 bases are TGTGCCAGCACAAGAGCGGCCTCGTACCAAGAGACCCAGTACTTC.

This clonotype was detected ten times or more. The chain couples TRBV4-3 to TRBJ2-7, with a tentative D call TRBD2 (5 bases). Trimming left V 1 base short and J 2 bases short, with 15 bases between. This CDR3 has 16 amino acids. Germline V CDR1 and CDR2: LGHNA, YSLEER. This chain's CDR3 is CASSQGEGEPTYEQYF. The CDR3 coding sequence is TGCGCCAGCAGCCAAGGTGAGGGAGAACCCACCTACGAGCAGTACTTC.

The rearrangement links TRBV29-1 to TRBJ2-1; D unclear. The V gene lost 0 bases and the J gene lost 4 bases, with 10 bases spanning the gap. CDR1 SQVTM and CDR2 ANQGSEA come from the germline V gene. CDR3 length: 14 amino acids. In nucleotides, the CDR3 is TGCAGCGTTGAAGAGAGGCAGCATTACAATGAGCAGTTCTTC. Amino acid sequence: CSVEERQHYNEQFF.

Points on this clonotype: This sequence may be a read error, since a much larger clone differs from it by one base. This rearrangement joins TRBV29-1 to TRBJ2-5; weak D call: TRBD1 (5 bases). The CDR3 runs 12 residues. Germline V gives CDR1 SQVTM, CDR2 ANQGSEA. CDR3 loop: CSVELGQETRYF. The DNA for the CDR3 is TGCAGCGTTGAATTGGGGCAAGAGACCCGGTACTTC.

This clonotype was seen a few times. This sequence joins TRBV4-3 and TRBJ1-3, with unresolved D. This CDR3 region has 16 residues. Germline V gene lookup returns CDR1 LGHNA and CDR2 YSLEER. The V end lost 0 bases, the J end lost 7 bases, and 16 bases lay between the germline ends. The CDR3 region has the DNA TGCGCCAGCAGCCAAGAAAGGTTGGACTATTCCAACACCATATATTTT. Encoded protein: CASSQERLDYSNTIYF.

There are a few counts of this clonotype. The chain is built from TRBV25-1 and TRBJ2-1; D not resolved. From germline, CDR1 is MGHDK and CDR2 SYGVNS. The CDR3 is 12 amino acids. The V gene lost 3 bases and the J gene lost 4 bases, with 4 bases spanning the gap. The CDR3 region has the DNA TGTGCCAGCAGTGAGGGGTACAATGAGCAGTTCTTC. Its protein product is CASSEGYNEQFF. The full variable domain, completed using reference TRBV25-1 and TRBJ2-1, is EADIYQTPRYLVIGTGKKITLECSQTMGHDKMYWYQQDPGMELHLIHYSYGVNSTEKGDLSSESTVSRIRTEHFPLTLESARPSHTSQYLCASSEGYNEQFFGPGTRLTVL.